This T cell receptor beta chain was sequenced in a study of T cell responses to AZD1222 COVID-19 vaccine (dated by TCRdb to the early 2020s). Concerning the study at large: A total of over 230 trial participants underwent TCR sequencing, of whom some 210 received two doses of AZD1222 and some 26 received two doses of the MenACWY control vaccine. Trial participants were enrolled into age subgroups of 18-55, 56-69 and 70-plus years, which contained approximately 150, 28 and 58 TCR-sequenced participants, respectively.

The CDR3 regions of human TCRbeta chains were subjected to immunosequencing. As for how the authors treated the data: TCRs in the repertoires were matched against a reference library of SARS-CoV-2-specific TCRs that had been generated with the MIRA antigen-specificity platform. Breadth was defined as the fraction of unique TCRs that were SARS-CoV-2-associated, and depth was defined as the fraction of total T cells that were SARS-CoV-2-associated. Using the MIRA data, every spike-specific TCR was mapped to the spike region that the TCR reacted to and assigned to either a CD4 or a CD8 class. Log10-transformed breadth and depth values were compared by one-way ANOVA with Sidak's multiple comparisons tests. TCRdb obtained this table from immuneACCESS and retained in-frame rearrangements with V and J assigned. These tables miss some clones; where compared with another copy, unresolved V genes account for less than half of the shortfall, and the remainder is unexplained. The DNA was the basis for D and trimming; V, J and clone size are from that table. This sample holds under 200,000 clones; about 91% were observed only once. Of the sample, 1% to 1.5% is held by the ten largest clones.

The full study reports these points: CD4 TCRs associated with the vaccine covered the entire spike protein, and the dominant responses were in regions 160-218 and 743-854. Most participants were white British and females outnumbered males, and the authors suggested that clonal diversity may have been underestimated. Conclusions about previously exposed vaccinees are limited, since just five or six AZD1222 recipients were seropositive for SARS-CoV-2 at baseline. Nearly half of unique spike-specific TCRs reportedly recognized epitopes outside regions mutated in the B.1.351 and B.1.1.7 variants. Because no samples from the day 14 peak response were available, repertoires could be characterized only after the peak T cell response. Spike-specific TCR breadth and depth rose significantly after two AZD1222 doses compared with day 0 and with MenACWY recipients. The 56-69-year group was small, and its depth increase did not reach significance, likely because of low power.

The germline V gene (reference sequence) sets CDR1 to MNHEY and CDR2 to SMNVEV. V lost 4 bases and J lost 0 bases, and the count of bases not matched to a germline gene is 12. From the cysteine through the phenylalanine, the CDR3 covers 21 amino acids. Only the CDR3 portion is preserved as DNA: 63 bases, with reading frame beginning at the first base. With regard to this clone: Its antigen remains unidentified. Per-nucleotide qualities are absent, and no much larger clonotype sits a single base away.

What this sample's time point label stands for: about 28 days (+/-7) after the second vaccine dose. AZD1222 recipients with second doses at about 4 weeks or about 12 weeks were pooled, because spike-specific TCR depth and breadth did not differ between schedules. Vaccinee samples came from UK trials COV001 and COV002, including a single-blind randomized controlled phase 2/3 trial of AZD1222 (ChAdOx1 nCoV-19) in healthy adults. For TCRbeta chain sequencing, PBMC samples were collected from trial participants at day 0 and at day 28 after the second dose. The sample here was peripheral blood, taken 28 days after the second AZD1222 dose. The clonotype comes from an adult who received the AZD1222 COVID-19 vaccine. The chain is assembled from TRBV27 and TRBJ2-1; 16 of the junction bases match TRBD2. The encoded CDR3 is CASSSIFSGLAGGSSYNEQFF. The sequenced DNA is TGTGCCAGCAGTTCTATTTTTTCGGGACTAGCGGGAGGGAGCTCCTACAATGAGCAGTTCTTC.